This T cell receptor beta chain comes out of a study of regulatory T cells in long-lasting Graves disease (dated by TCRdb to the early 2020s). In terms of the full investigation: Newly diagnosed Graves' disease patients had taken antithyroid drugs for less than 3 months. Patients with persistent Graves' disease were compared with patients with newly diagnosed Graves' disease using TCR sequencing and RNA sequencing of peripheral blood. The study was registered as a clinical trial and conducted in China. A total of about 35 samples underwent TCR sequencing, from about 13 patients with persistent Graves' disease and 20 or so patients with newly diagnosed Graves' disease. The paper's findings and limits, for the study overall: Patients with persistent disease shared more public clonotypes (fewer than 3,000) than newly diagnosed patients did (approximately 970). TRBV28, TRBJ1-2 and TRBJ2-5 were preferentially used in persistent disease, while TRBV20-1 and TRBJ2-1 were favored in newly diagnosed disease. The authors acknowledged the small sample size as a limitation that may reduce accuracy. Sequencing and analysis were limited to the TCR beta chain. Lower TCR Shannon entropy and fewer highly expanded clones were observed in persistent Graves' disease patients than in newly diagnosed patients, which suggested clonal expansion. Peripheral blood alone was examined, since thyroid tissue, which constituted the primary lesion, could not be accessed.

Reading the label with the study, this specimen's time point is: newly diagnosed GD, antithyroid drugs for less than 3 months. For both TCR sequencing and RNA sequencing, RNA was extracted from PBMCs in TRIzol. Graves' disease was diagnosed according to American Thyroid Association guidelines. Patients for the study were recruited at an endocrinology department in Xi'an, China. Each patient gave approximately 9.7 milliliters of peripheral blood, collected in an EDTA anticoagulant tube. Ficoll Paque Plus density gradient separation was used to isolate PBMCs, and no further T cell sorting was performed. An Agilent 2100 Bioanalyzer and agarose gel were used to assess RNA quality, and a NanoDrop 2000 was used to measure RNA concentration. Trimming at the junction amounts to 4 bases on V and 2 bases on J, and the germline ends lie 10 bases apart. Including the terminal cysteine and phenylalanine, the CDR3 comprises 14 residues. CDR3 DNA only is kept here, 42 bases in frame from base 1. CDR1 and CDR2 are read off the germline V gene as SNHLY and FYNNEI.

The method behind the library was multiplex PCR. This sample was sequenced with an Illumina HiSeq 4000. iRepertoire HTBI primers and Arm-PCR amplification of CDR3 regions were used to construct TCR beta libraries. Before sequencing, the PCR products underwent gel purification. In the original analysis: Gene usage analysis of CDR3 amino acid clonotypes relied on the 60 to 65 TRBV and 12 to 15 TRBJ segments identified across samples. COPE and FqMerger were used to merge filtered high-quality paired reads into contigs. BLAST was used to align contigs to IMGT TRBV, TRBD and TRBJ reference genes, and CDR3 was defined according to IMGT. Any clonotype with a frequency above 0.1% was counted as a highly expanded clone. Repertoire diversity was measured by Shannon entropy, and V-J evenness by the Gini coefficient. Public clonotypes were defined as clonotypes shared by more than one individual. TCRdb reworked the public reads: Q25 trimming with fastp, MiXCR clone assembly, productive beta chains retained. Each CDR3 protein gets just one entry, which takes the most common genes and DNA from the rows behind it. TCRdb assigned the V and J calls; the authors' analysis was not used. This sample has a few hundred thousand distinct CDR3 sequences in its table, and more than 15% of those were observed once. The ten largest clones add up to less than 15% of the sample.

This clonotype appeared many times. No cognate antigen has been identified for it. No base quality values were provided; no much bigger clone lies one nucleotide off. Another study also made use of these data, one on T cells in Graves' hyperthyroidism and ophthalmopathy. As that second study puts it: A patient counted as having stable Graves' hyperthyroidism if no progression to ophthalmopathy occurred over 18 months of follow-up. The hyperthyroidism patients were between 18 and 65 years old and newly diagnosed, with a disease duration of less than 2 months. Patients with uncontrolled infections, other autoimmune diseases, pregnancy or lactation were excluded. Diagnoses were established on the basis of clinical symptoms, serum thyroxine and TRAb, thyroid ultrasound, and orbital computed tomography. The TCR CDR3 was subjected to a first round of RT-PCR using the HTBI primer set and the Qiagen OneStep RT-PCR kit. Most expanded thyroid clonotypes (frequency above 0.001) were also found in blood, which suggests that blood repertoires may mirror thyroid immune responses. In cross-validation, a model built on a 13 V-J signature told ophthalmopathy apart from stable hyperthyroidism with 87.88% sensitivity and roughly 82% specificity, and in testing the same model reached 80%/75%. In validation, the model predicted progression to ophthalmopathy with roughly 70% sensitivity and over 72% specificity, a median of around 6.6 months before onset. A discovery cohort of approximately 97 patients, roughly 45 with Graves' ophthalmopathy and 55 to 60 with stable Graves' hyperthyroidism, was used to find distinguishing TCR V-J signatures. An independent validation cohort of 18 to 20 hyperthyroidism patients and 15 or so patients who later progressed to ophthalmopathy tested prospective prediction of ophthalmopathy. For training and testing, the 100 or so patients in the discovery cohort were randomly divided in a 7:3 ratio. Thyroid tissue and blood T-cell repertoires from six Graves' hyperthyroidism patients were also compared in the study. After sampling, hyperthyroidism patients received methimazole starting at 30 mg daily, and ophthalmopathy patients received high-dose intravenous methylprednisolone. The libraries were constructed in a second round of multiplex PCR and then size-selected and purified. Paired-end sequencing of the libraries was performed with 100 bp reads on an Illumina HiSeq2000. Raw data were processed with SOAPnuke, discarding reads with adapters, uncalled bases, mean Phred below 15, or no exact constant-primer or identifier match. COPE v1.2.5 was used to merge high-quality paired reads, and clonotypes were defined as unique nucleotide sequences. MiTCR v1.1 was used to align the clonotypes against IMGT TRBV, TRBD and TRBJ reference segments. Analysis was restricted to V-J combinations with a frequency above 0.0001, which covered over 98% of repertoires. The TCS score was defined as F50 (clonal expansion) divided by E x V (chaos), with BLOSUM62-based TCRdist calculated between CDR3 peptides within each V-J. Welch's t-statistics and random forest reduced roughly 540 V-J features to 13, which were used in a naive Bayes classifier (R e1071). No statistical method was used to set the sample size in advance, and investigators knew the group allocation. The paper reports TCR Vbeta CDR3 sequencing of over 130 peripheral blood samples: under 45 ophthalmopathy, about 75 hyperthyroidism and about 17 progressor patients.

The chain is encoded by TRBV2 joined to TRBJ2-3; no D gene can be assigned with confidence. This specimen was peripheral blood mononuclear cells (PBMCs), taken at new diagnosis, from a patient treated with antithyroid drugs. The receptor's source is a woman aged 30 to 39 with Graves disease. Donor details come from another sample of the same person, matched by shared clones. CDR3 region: CASSGPSFTDTQYF. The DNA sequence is TGTGCCAGCAGTGGACCCAGCTTCACAGATACGCAGTATTTT.